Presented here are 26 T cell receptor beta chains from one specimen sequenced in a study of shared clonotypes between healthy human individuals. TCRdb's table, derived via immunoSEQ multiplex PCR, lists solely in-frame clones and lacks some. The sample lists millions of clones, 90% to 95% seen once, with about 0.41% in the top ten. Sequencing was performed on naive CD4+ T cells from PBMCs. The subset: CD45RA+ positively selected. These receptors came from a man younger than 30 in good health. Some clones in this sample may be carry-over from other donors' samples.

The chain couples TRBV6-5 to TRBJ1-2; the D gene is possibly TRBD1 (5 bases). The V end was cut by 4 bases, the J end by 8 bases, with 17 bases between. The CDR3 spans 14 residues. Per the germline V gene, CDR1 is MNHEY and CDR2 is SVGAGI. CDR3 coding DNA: TGTGCCAGCAGTTTCGGGACCCCCTCGGAAGGCTACACCTTC. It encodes CASSFGTPSEGYTF.

CDR3 sequence reads: CASSPGLAGGRKGTGELFF. The CDR3 coding sequence is TGTGCCAGCAGCCCGGGACTAGCGGGAGGAAGGAAGGGCACCGGGGAGCTGTTTTTT. The chain carries TRBV9 and TRBJ2-2; 15 nucleotides line up with TRBD2. The CDR3 totals 19 residues. Germline V gives CDR1 SGDLS, CDR2 YYNGEE. Trimming cost V 4 bases and J 4 bases; bases outside gene matches: 11.

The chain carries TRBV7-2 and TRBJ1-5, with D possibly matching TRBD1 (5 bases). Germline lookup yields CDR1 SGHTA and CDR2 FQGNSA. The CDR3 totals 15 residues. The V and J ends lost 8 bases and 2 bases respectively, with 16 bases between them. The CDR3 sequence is CASALEGRGNQPQHF. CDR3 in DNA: TGTGCCAGCGCCCTGGAGGGGAGGGGCAATCAGCCCCAGCATTTT.

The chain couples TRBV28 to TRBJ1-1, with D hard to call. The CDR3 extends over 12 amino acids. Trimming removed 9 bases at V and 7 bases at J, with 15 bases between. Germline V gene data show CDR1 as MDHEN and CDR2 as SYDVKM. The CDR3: CASRGRPDEAFF. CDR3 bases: TGTGCCAGTAGAGGACGTCCAGATGAAGCTTTCTTT.

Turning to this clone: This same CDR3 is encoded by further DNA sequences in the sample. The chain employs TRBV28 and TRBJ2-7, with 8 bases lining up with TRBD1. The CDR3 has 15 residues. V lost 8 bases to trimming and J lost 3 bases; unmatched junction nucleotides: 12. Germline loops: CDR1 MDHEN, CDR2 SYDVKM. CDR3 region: CASGAGTGDIYEQYF. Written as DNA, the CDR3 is TGTGCCAGCGGTGCCGGGACAGGAGACATCTACGAGCAGTACTTC.

CDR3 loop: CASSLGDREETQYF. In DNA, the CDR3 is TGCGCCAGCAGCTTGGGGGACAGGGAAGAGACCCAGTACTTC. This rearrangement joins TRBV5-1 to TRBJ2-5; 9 bases match TRBD1. The V and J ends lost 0 bases and 3 bases, in that order; junction bases with no gene match: 0. The CDR3 is 14 amino acids. CDR1 is SGHRS, CDR2 YFSETQ, per germline.

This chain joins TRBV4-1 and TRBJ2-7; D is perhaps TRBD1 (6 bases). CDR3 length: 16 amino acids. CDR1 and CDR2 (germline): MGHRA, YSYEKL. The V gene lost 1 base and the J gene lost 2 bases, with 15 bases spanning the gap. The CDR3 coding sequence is TGCGCCAGCAGCCAAGGTCCCTGGACAGATACCTACGAGCAGTACTTC. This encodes CASSQGPWTDTYEQYF.

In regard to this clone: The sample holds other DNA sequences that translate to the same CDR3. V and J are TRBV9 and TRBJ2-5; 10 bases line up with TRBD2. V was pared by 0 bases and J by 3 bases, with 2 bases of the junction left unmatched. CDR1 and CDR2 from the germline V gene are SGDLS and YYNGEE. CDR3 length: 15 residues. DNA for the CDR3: TGTGCCAGCAGCGTAGGGACTAGCGGAGAAGAGACCCAGTACTTC. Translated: CASSVGTSGEETQYF.

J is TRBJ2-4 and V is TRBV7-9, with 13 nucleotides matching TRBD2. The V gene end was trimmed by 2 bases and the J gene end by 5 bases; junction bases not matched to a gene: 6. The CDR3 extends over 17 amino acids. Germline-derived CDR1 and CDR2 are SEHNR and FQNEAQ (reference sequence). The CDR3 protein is CASSLSGLAGRENIQYF. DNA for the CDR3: TGTGCCAGCAGCTTATCGGGACTAGCGGGGCGAGAAAACATTCAGTACTTC.

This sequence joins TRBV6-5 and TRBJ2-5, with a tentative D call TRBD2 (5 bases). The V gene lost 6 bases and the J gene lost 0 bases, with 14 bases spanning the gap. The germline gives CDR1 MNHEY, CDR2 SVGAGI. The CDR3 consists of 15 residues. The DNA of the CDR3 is TGTGCCAGCAGCCCCGCGGGTTATTACCAAGAGACCCAGTACTTC. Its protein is CASSPAGYYQETQYF.

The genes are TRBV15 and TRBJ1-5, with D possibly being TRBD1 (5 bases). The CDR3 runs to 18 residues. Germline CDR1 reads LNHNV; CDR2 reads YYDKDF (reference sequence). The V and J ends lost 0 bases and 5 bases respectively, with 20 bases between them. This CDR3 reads CATSRDVFETAIYQPQHF. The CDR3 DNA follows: TGTGCCACCAGCAGAGATGTTTTTGAGACAGCGATCTATCAGCCCCAGCATTTT. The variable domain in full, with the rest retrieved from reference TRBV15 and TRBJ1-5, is DAMVIQNPRYQVTQFGKPVTLSCSQTLNHNVMYWYQQKSSQAPKLLFHYYDKDFNNEADTPDNFQSRRPNTSFCFLDIRSPGLGDTAMYLCATSRDVFETAIYQPQHFGDGTRLSIL.

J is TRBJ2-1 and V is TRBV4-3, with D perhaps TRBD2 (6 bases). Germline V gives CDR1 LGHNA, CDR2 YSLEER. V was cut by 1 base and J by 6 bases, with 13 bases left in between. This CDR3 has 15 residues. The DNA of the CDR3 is TGCGCCAGCAGCCAAGTAGGAGGGGAACTCAATGAGCAGTTCTTC. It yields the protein CASSQVGGELNEQFF.

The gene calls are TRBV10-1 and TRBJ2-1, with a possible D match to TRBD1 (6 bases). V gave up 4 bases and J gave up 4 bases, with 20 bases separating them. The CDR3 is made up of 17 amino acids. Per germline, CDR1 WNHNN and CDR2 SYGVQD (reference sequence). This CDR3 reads CASSAYNKPGQYNEQFF. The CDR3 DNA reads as TGCGCCAGCAGTGCTTATAACAAACCGGGACAATACAATGAGCAGTTCTTC.

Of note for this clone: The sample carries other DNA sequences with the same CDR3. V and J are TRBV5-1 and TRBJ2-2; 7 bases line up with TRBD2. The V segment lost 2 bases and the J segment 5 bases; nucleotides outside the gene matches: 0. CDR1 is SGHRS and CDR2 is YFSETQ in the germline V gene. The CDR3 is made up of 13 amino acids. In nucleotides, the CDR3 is TGCGCCAGCAGCTTTAGCGGGACCGGGGAGCTGTTTTTT. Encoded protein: CASSFSGTGELFF.

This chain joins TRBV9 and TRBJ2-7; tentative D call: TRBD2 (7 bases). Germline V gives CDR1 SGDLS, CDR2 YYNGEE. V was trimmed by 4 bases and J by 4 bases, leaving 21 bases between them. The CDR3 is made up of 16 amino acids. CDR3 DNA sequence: TGTGCCAGCAGCCCTAGAGGGGGGGGCGCGGGTTACGAGCAGTACTTC. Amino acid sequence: CASSPRGGGAGYEQYF. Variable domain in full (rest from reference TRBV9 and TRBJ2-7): DSGVTQTPKHLITATGQRVTLRCSPRSGDLSVYWYQQSLDQGLQFLIQYYNGEERAKGNILERFSAQQFPDLHSELNLSSLELGDSALYFCASSPRGGGAGYEQYFGPGTRLTVT.

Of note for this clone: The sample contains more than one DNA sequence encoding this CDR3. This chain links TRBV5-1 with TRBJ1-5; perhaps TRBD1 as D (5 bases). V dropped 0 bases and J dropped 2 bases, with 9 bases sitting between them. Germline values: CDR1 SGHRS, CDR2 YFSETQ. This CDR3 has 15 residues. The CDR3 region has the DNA TGCGCCAGCAGCTTGGATGGGGCCGGCAATCAGCCCCAGCATTTT. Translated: CASSLDGAGNQPQHF.

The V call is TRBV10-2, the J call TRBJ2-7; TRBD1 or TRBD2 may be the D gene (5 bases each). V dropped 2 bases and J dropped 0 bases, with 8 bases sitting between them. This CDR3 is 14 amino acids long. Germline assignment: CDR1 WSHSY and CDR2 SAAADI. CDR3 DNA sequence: TGCGCCAGCAGTGAGGAGGGGACCTCCTACGAGCAGTACTTC. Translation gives CASSEEGTSYEQYF.

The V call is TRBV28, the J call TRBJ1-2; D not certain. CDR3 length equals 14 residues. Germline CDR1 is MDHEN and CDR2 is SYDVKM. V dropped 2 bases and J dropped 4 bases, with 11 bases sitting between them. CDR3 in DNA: TGTGCCAGCAGTTTAGTGCCACCTTCCTATGGCTACACCTTC. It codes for CASSLVPPSYGYTF.

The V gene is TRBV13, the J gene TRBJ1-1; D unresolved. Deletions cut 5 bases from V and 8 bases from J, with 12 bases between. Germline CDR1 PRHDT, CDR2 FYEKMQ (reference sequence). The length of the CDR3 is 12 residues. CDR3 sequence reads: CASSLLKGEAFF. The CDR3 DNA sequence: TGTGCCAGCAGCCTTCTCAAGGGAGAAGCTTTCTTT.

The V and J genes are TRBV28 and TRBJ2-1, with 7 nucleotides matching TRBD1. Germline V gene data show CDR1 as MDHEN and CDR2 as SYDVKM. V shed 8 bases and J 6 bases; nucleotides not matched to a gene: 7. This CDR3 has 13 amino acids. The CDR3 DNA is TGTGCCAGCCAAGGGACAGACCGCAATGAGCAGTTCTTC. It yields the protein CASQGTDRNEQFF.

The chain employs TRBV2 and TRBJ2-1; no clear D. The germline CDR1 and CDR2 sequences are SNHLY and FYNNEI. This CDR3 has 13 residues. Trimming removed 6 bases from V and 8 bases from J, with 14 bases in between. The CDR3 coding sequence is TGTGCCAGCAGCGCCGTTTCGGTCGATGAGCAGTTCTTC. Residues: CASSAVSVDEQFF.

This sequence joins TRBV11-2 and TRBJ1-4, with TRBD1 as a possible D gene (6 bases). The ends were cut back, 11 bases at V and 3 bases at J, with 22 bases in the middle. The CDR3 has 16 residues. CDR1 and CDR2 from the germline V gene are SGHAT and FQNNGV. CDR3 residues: CARFPAPGAPNEKLFF. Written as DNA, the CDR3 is TGTGCCCGATTCCCGGCCCCAGGGGCCCCTAATGAAAAACTGTTTTTT.

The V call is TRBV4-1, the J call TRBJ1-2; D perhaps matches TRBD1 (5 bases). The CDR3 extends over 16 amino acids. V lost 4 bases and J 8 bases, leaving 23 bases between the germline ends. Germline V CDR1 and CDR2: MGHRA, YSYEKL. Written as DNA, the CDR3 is TGCGCCAGCAGCCCGACCGAGTTCGGGACCCCTAGAGGCTACACCTTC. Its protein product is CASSPTEFGTPRGYTF.

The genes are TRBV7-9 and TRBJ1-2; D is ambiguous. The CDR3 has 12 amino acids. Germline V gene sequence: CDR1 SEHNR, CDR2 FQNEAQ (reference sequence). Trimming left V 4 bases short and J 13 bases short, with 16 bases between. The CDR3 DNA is TGTGCCAGCAGCTCATCGTACCCGAGGGCCACCTTC. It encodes CASSSSYPRATF.

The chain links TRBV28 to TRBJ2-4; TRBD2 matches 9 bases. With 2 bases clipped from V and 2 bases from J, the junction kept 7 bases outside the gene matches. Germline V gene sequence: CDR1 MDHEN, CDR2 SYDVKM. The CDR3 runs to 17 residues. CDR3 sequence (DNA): TGTGCCAGCAGTTTACTTAGCCTAGCGGGGCCCAAAAACATTCAGTACTTC. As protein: CASSLLSLAGPKNIQYF.

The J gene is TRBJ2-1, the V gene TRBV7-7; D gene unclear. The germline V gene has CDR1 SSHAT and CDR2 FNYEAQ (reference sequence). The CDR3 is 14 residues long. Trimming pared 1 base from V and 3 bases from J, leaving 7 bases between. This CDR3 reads CASSLGPIYNEQFF. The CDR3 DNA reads TGTGCCAGCAGCTTAGGACCCATCTACAATGAGCAGTTCTTC.